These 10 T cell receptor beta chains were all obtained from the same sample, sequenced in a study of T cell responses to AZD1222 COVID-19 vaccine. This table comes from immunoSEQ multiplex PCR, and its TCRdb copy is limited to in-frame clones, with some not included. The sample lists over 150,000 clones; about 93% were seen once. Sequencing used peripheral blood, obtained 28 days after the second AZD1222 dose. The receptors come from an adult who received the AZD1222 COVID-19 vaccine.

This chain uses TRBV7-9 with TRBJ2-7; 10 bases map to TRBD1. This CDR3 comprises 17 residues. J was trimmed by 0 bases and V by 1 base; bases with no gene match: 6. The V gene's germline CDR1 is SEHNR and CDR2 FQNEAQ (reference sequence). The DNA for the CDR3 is TGTGCCAGCAGCTTAGGGCGGTGGGACAGGGGCTCCTACGAGCAGTACTTC. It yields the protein CASSLGRWDRGSYEQYF.

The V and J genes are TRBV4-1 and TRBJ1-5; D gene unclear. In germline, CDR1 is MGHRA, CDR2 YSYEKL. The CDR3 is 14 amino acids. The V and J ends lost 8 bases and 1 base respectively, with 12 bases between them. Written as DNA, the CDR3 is TGCGCCAGCGGTCCCCTCGGGAGCAATCAGCCCCAGCATTTT. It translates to CASGPLGSNQPQHF.

CDR3: CASSPRYNEQFF. DNA for the CDR3: TGTGCCAGCAGCCCCCGGTACAATGAGCAGTTCTTC. The chain recombines TRBV3-1 (or the pseudogene TRBV3-2) with TRBJ2-1, with unresolved D. CDR3 length: 12 amino acids. Germline-derived CDR1 and CDR2 are LGHDT and YNNKEL (reference sequence). V was pared by 4 bases and J by 4 bases, with 5 bases between.

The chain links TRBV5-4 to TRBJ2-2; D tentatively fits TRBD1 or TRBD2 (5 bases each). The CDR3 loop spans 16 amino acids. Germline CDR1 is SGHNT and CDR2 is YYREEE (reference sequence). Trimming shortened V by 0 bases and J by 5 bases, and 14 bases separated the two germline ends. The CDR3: CASSLDGGAWTGELFF. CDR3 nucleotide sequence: TGTGCCAGCAGCTTGGATGGGGGAGCATGGACCGGGGAGCTGTTTTTT. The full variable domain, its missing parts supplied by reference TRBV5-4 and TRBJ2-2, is ETGVTQSPTHLIKTRGQQVTLRCSSQSGHNTVSWYQQALGQGPQFIFQYYREEENGRGNFPPRFSGLQFPNYSSELNVNALELDDSALYLCASSLDGGAWTGELFFGEGSRLTVL.

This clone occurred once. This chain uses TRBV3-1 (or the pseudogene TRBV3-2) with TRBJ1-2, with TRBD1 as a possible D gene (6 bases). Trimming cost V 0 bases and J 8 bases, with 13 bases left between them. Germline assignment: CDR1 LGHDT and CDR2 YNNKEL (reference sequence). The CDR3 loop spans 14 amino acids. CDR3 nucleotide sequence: TGTGCCAGCAGCCAAGATTGGCAGGGGAGAGGCTACACCTTC. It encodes CASSQDWQGRGYTF.

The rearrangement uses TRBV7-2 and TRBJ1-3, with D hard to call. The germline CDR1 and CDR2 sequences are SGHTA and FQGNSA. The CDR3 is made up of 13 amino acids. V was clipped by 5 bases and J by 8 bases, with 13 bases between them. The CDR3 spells CASSPGQLDTIYF. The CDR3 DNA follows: TGTGCCAGCAGCCCGGGCCAACTAGACACCATATATTTT.

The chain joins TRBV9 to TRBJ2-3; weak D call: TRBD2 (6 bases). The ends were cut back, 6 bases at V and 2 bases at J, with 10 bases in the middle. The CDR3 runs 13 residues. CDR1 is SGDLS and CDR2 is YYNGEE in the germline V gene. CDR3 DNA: TGTGCCAGCAACCGGGGGACCACAGATACGCAGTATTTT. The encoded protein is CASNRGTTDTQYF.

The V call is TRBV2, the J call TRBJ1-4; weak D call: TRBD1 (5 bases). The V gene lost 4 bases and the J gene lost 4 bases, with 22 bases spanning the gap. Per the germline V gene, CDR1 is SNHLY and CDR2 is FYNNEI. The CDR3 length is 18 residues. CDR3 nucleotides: TGTGCCAGCAGTGTGACAGAACAGGCCCTCTTGATTAATGAAAAACTGTTTTTT. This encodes CASSVTEQALLINEKLFF.

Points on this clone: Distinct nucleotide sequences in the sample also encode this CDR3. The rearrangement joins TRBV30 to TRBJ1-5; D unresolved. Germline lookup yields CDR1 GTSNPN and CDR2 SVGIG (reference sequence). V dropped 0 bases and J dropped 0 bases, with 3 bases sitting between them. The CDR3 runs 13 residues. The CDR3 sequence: CAWSVGSNQPQHF. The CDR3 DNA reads TGTGCCTGGAGTGTAGGTAGCAATCAGCCCCAGCATTTT.

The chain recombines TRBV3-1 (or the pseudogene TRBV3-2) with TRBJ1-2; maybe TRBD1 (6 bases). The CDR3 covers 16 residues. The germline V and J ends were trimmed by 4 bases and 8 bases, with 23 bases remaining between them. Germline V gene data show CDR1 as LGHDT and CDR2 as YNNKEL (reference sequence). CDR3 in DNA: TGTGCCAGCAGCCGGGACTTCAGGGGTCCCGGGAAAGGCTACACCTTC. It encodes CASSRDFRGPGKGYTF.